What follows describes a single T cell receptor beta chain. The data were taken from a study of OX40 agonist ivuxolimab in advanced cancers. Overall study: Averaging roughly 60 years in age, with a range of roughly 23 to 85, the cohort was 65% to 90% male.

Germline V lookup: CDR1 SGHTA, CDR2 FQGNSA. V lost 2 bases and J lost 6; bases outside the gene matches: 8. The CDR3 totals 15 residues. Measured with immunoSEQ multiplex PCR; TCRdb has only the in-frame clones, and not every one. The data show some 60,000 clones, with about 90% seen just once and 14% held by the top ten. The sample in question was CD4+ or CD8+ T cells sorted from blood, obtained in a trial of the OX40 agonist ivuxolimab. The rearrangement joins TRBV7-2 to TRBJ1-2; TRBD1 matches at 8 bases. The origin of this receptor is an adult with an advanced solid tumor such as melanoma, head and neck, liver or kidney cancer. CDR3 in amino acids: CASSLRTGIGDGYTF. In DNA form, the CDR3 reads TGTGCCAGCAGCTTACGGACAGGGATTGGCGATGGCTACACCTTC. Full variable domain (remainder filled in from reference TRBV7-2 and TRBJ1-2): GAGVSQSPSNKVTEKGKDVELRCDPISGHTALYWYRQSLGQGLEFLIYFQGNSAPDKSGLPSDRFSAERTGGSVSTLTIQRTQQEDSAVYLCASSLRTGIGDGYTFGSGTRLTVV.